The clone carrying this T cell receptor (beta chain) was detected only a few times. V was shortened by 0 bases and J by 12 bases, with 12 bases between the two germline ends. CDR3 length: 13 residues. CDR1 SEHNR and CDR2 FQNEAQ come from the germline V gene (reference sequence). This sample was taken from a study of shared clonotypes between healthy human individuals. Replicate PCRs from sorted subsets contained about 200 ng DNA, which is 30,000 to 35,000 T cell genomes. Libraries were prepared by immunoSEQ multiplex PCR; TCRdb keeps only in-frame clonotypes and omits some of them. Counted here are more than 1 million clones, around 78% occurring once; the ten biggest clones make up under 0.65%.

The chain is built from TRBV7-9 and TRBJ1-5, with D perhaps TRBD1 (5 bases). The sequenced material came from memory CD4+ T cells from PBMCs. Documented subset: CD45RA-negative fraction. The sequence came from a man aged 18 to 35 in good health. Some clones in this sample may be carry-over from other donors' samples. The CDR3 nucleotides are TGTGCCAGCAGCTTAGCGGGGACCCATTTCCAGCATTTT. It is translated as CASSLAGTHFQHF. The variable domain in full, completed from reference TRBV7-9 and TRBJ1-5, reads DTGVSQNPRHKITKRGQNVTFRCDPISEHNRLYWYRQTLGQGPEFLTYFQNEAQLEKSRLLSDRFSAERPKGSFSTLEIQRTEQGDSAMYLCASSLAGTHFQHFGDGTRLSIL.